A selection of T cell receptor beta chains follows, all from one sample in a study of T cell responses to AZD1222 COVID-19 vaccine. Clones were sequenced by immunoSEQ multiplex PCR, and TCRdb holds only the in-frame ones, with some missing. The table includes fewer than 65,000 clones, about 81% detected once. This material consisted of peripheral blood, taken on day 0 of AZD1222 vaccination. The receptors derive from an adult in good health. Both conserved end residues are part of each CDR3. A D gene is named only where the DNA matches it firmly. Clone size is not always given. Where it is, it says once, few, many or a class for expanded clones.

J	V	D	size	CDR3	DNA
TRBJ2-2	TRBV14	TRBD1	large	CASSQTGGGELFF	TGTGCCAGCAGCCAAACAGGGGGCGGGGAGCTGTTTTTT
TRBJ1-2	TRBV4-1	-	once	CASSQVGDLSGYTF	TGCGCCAGCAGCCAAGTTGGAGATCTAAGCGGCTACACCTTC
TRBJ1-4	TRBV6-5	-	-	CASSSPGTTNEKLFF	TGTGCCAGCAGTTCTCCCGGGACAACTAATGAAAAACTGTTTTTT
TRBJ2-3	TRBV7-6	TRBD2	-	CASSLTLAGDVGTDTQYF	TGTGCCAGCAGCTTAACGCTAGCGGGGGACGTTGGCACAGATACGCAGTATTTT
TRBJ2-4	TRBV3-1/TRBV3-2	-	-	CASSQVRGNGTKNIQYF	TGTGCCAGCAGCCAAGTCAGGGGAAATGGAACCAAAAACATTCAGTACTTC
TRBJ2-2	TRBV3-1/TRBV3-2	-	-	CASSLYRGRANTGELFF	TGTGCCAGCAGCCTTTATAGGGGGAGGGCCAACACCGGGGAGCTGTTTTTT
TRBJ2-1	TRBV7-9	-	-	CASSSGMSQFEQFF	TGTGCCAGCAGCTCAGGGATGTCTCAATTTGAGCAGTTCTTC
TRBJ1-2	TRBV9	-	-	CASSVDTNRGYGYTF	TGTGCCAGCAGCGTAGATACGAATAGGGGCTATGGCTACACCTTC
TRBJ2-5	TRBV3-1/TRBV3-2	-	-	CASRKGGGTQYF	TGTGCCAGCAGAAAGGGCGGTGGGACCCAGTACTTC
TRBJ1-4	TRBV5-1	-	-	CASSSQQETNEKLFF	TGCGCCAGCAGCTCCCAACAGGAAACTAATGAAAAACTGTTTTTT
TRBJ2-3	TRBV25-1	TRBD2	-	CASSEGTSGRPDTQYF	TGTGCCAGCAGTGAAGGGACTAGCGGGAGGCCAGATACGCAGTATTTT
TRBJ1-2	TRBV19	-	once	CASTVGYYGYTF	TGTGCCAGTACAGTAGGCTACTATGGCTACACCTTC
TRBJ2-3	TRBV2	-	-	CASRRTDTQYF	TGTGCCAGCAGGCGTACAGATACGCAGTATTTT
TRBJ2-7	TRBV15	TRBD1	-	CATSLEGTGAYKQYF	TGTGCCACCAGCCTCGAGGGAACAGGGGCCTACAAGCAGTACTTC
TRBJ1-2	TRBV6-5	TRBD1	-	CASSRQGDGGYTF	TGTGCCAGCAGTCGACAGGGGGACGGTGGCTACACCTTC
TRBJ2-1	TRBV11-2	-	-	CASSFRGQYNEQFF	TGTGCCAGCAGCTTCCGCGGACAGTACAATGAGCAGTTCTTC
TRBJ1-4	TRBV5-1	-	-	CASGLSNEKLFF	TGCGCCAGCGGATTATCTAATGAAAAACTGTTTTTT
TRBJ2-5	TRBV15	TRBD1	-	CATSRDQGAETQYF	TGTGCCACCAGCAGAGATCAGGGGGCGGAGACCCAGTACTTC
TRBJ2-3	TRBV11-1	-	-	CASSYSGTQYF	TGTGCCAGCAGTTATTCGGGTACGCAGTATTTT
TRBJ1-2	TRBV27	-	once	CASSLWAGELLGYTF	TGTGCCAGCAGTTTATGGGCAGGAGAGCTATTGGGCTACACCTTC
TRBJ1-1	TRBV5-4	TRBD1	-	CASSLELDRGNTEAFF	TGTGCCAGCAGCTTGGAGTTGGACAGGGGGAACACTGAAGCTTTCTTT
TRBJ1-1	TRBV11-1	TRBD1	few	CASSSYRGNTEAFF	TGTGCCAGCAGCTCGTACAGGGGGAACACTGAAGCTTTCTTT
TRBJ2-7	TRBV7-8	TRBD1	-	CASSRDRDEQYF	TGTGCCAGCAGTCGTGACAGGGACGAGCAGTACTTC
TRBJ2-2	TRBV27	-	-	CASSSPRVRNTGELFF	TGTGCCAGCAGTTCCCCGCGCGTTCGGAACACCGGGGAGCTGTTTTTT
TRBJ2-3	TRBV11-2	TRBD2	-	CASSLVAGVADTQYF	TGTGCCAGCAGCCTAGTAGCGGGAGTTGCAGATACGCAGTATTTT
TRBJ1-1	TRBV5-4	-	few	CASSMTPWEDTGPAFF	TGTGCCAGCAGCATGACACCTTGGGAGGACACCGGGCCGGCTTTCTTT
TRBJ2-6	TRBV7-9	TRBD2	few	CAGTSGRTGANVLTF	TGTGCCGGGACTAGCGGGAGGACTGGGGCCAACGTCCTGACTTTC
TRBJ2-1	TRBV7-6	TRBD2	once	CASSFWSGGSSYNEQFF	TGTGCCAGCAGCTTTTGGAGCGGGGGGAGCTCCTACAATGAGCAGTTCTTC
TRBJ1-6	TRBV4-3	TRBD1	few	CASSTGTAEYNSPLHF	TGCGCCAGCAGCACCGGGACAGCGGAATATAATTCACCCCTCCACTTT
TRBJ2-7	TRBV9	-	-	CASSVGPTYEQYF	TGTGCCAGCAGCGTAGGTCCCACCTACGAGCAGTACTTC
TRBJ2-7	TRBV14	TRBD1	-	CASSQVRTGFVTPHGQYF	TGTGCCAGCAGCCAAGTGAGGACAGGTTTTGTCACCCCTCATGGGCAGTACTTC
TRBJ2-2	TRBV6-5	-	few	CASGTRDMNTGELFF	TGTGCCAGCGGCACCCGGGACATGAACACCGGGGAGCTGTTTTTT
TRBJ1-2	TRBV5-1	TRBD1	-	CASSLEGQGYGYTF	TGCGCCAGCAGCTTGGAGGGACAGGGTTATGGCTACACCTTC
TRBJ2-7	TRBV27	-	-	CASSFTGSHEQYF	TGTGCCAGCAGTTTTACAGGGTCCCACGAGCAGTACTTC
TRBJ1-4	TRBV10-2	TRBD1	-	CASRTDRATNEKLFF	TGCGCCAGCAGGACGGACAGGGCAACTAATGAAAAACTGTTTTTT
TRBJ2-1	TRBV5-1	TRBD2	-	CASSLEGLAAAEGFF	TGCGCCAGCAGCTTGGAGGGACTAGCGGCCGCCGAGGGGTTCTTC
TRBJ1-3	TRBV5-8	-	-	CASSWGRTSGNTIYF	TGTGCCAGCAGCTGGGGGAGGACCTCTGGAAACACCATATATTTT
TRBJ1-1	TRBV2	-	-	CASSARGAGQTEAFF	TGTGCCAGCAGTGCGAGGGGCGCAGGGCAAACTGAAGCTTTCTTT
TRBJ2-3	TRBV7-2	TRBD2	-	CASRPAGGSTDTQYF	TGTGCCAGCAGGCCTGCGGGGGGTAGCACAGATACGCAGTATTTT
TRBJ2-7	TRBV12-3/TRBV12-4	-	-	CASSPNPLREQYF	TGTGCCAGCAGTCCCAACCCTCTGCGCGAGCAGTACTTC
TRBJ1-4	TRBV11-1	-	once	CASSLRTAFNEKLFF	TGTGCCAGCAGCTTGCGGACAGCTTTTAATGAAAAACTGTTTTTT